The TCR beta chain under discussion was sequenced for a study of long-term antiretroviral therapy in people with HIV. Looked up from germline, CDR1 is MNHEY and CDR2 is SVGAGI. J was trimmed by 1 base and V by 7 bases; bases with no gene match: 4. This CDR3 region has 14 residues. A v3.0 immunoSEQ assay was performed at survey level. The data were produced by immunoSEQ multiplex PCR, yet TCRdb's version contains in-frame clones alone and is incomplete. In the table there are 15,000 to 20,000 clones, around 81% of which are singletons. For this clone: Its antigen is still unknown.

Whole-study results and caveats: Information pertaining to ART adherence, viral resistance or therapeutic modifications was not obtained. ART was followed by higher diversity that remained below transplant donor controls.

The sample here was unsorted PBMCs, taken 0.1 years before starting antiretroviral therapy. The sequence was collected from a man between 18 and 29 years old with HIV. The genes are TRBV6-5 and TRBJ2-3; 8 bases agree with TRBD2. The CDR3 DNA is TGTGCCAGCACCCCAGCGGGAGGCACAGATACGCAGTATTTT. This sequence encodes CASTPAGGTDTQYF.